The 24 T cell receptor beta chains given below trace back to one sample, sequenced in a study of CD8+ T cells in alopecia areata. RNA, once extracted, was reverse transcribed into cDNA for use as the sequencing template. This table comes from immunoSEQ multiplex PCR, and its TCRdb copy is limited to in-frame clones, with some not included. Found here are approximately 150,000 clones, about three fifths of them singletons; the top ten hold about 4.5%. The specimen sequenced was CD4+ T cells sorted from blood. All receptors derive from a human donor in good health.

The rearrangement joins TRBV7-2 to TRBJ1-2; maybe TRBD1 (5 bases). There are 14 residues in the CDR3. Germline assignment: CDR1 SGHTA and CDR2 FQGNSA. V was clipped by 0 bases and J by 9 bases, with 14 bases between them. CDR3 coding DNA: TGTGCCAGCAGCTTAGCGCCAGGGCTAAAAAGCTACACCTTC. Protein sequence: CASSLAPGLKSYTF.

CDR3 DNA: TGTGCCACCAGCAGAGAGGGCTGGGGAGAGACCCAGTACTTC. This gives the protein CATSREGWGETQYF. The chain links TRBV15 to TRBJ2-5, with D unclear. V was trimmed by 0 bases and J by 4 bases, leaving 9 bases between them. Per germline, CDR1 LNHNV and CDR2 YYDKDF (reference sequence). This CDR3 comprises 14 residues.

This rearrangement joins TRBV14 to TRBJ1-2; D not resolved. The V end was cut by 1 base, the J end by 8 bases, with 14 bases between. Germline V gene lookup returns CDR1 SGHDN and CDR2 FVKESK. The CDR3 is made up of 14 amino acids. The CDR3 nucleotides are TGTGCCAGCAGCCAAGTCCCTATGGGATACGGCTACACCTTC. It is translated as CASSQVPMGYGYTF.

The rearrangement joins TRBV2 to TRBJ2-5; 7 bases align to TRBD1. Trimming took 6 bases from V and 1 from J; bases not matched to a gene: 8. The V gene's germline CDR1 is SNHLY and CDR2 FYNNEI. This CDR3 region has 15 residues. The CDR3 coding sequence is TGTGCCAGCAGAAGGGACAGACAGATCCAAGAGACCCAGTACTTC. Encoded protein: CASRRDRQIQETQYF.

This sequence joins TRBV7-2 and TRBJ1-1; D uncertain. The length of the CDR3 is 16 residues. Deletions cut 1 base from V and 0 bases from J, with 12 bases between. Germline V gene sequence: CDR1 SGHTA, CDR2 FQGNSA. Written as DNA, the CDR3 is TGTGCCAGCAGCTTAGATAATAGAGCCCTGAACACTGAAGCTTTCTTT. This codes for CASSLDNRALNTEAFF.

The CDR3 DNA reads TGTGCCTGGAGCGAGGGGCGGACCACTGAAGCTTTCTTT. This codes for CAWSEGRTTEAFF. The chain uses TRBV30 and TRBJ1-1; TRBD1 is a possible D gene (5 bases). V gave up 3 bases and J gave up 4 bases, with 12 bases separating them. This CDR3 is 13 amino acids long. The germline CDR1 and CDR2 sequences are GTSNPN and SVGIG (reference sequence).

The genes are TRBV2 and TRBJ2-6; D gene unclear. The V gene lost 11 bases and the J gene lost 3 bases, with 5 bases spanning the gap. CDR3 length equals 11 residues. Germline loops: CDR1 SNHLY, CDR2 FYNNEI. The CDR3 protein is CAGNGANVLTF. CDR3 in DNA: TGTGCCGGCAATGGGGCCAACGTCCTGACTTTC. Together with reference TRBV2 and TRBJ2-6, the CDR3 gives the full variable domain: EPEVTQTPSHQVTQMGQEVILRCVPISNHLYFYWYRQILGQKVEFLVSFYNNEISEKSEIFDDQFSVERPDGSNFTLKIRSTKLEDSAMYFCAGNGANVLTFGAGSRLTVL.

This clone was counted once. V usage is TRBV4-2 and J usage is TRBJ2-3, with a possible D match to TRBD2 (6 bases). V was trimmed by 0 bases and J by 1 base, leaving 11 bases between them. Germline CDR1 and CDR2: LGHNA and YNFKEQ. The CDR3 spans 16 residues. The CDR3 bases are TGTGCCAGCAGCCAAGATAGCGGATTCGGCACAGATACGCAGTATTTT. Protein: CASSQDSGFGTDTQYF.

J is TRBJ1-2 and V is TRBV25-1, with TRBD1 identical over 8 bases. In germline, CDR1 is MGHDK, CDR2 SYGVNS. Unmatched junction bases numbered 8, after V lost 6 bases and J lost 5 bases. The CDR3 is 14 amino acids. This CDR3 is CASSHSRGQYGYTF. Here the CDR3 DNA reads TGTGCCAGCAGCCATTCCAGGGGGCAGTATGGCTACACCTTC.

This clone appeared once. CDR3 sequence reads: CASTASTSPYTQYF. In nucleotides, the CDR3 is TGTGCCAGCACCGCCTCGACTAGCCCATATACGCAGTATTTT. The V gene is TRBV6-5, the J gene TRBJ2-3; 7 nucleotides match TRBD2. There are 14 residues in the CDR3. CDR1 MNHEY and CDR2 SVGAGI come from the germline V gene. The junction had 11 bases not matched to a gene; V was cut back by 7 bases and J by 7 bases.

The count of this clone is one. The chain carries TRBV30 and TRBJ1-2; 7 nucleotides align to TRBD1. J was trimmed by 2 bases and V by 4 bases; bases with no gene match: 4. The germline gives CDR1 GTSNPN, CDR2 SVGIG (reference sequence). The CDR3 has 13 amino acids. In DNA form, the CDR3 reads TGTGCCTGGAATCGGGGACAGAACTATGGCTACACCTTC. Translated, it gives CAWNRGQNYGYTF.

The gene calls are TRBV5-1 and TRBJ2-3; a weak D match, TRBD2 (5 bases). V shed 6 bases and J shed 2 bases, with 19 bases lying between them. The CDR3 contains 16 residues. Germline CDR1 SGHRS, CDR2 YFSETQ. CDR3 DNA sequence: TGCGCCAGCACCCTCACACCGGGAAGCCCCACAGATACGCAGTATTTT. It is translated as CASTLTPGSPTDTQYF.

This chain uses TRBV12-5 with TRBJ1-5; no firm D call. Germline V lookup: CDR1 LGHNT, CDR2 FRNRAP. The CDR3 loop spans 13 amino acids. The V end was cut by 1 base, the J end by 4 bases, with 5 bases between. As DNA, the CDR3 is TGTGCTAGTGGTTTGGAATCGAATCAGCCCCAGCATTTT. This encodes CASGLESNQPQHF.

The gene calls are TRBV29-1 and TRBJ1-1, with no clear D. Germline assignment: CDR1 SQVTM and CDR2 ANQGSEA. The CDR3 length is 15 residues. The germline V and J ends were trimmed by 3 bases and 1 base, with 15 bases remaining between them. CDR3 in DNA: TGCAGCGTTGAGATGCCGGGCGTCAGGAACACTGAAGCTTTCTTT. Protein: CSVEMPGVRNTEAFF. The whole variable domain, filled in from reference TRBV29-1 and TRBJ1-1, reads SAVISQKPSRDICQRGTSLTIQCQVDSQVTMMFWYRQQPGQSLTLIATANQGSEATYESGFVIDKFPISRPNLTFSTLTVSNMSPEDSSIYLCSVEMPGVRNTEAFFGQGTRLTVV.

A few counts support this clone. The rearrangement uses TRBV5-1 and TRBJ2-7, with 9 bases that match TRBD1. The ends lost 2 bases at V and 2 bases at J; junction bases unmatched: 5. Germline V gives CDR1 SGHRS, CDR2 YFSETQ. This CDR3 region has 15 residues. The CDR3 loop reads CASSLGTGKTYEQYF. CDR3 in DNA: TGCGCCAGCAGCTTAGGGACAGGGAAAACCTACGAGCAGTACTTC. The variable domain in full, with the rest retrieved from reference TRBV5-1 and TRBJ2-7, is KAGVTQTPRYLIKTRGQQVTLSCSPISGHRSVSWYQQTPGQGLQFLFEYFSETQRNKGNFPGRFSGRQFSNSRSEMNVSTLELGDSALYLCASSLGTGKTYEQYFGPGTRLTVT.

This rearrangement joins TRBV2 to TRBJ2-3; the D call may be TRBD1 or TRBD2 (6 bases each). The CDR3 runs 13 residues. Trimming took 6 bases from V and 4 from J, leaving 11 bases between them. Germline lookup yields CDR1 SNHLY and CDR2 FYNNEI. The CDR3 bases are TGTGCCAGCAGGGGGAGGACAGCAGATACGCAGTATTTT. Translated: CASRGRTADTQYF.

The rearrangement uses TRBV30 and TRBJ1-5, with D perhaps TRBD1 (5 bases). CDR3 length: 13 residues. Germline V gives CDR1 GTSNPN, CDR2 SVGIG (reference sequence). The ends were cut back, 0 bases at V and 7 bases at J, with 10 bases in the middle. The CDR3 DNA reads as TGTGCCTGGAGTGTCGGGGGAAGGCAGCCCCAGCATTTT. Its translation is CAWSVGGRQPQHF.

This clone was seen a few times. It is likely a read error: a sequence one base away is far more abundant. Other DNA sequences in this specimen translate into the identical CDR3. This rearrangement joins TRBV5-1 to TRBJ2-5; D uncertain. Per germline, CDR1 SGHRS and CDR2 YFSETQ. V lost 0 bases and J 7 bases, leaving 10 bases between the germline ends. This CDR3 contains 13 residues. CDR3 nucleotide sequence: TGCGCCAGCAGCTTGGGAGCAGAAGCGACCCAGTACTTC. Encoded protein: CASSLGAEATQYF. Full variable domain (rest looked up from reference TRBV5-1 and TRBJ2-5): KAGVTQTPRYLIKTRGQQVTLSCSPISGHRSVSWYQQTPGQGLQFLFEYFSETQRNKGNFPGRFSGRQFSNSRSEMNVSTLELGDSALYLCASSLGAEATQYFGPGTRLLVL.

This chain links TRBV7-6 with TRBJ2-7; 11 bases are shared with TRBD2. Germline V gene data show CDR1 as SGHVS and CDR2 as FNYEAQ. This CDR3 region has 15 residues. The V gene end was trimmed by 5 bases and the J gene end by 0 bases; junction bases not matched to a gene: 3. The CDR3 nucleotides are TGTGCCAGCAGCCCGGGGACTAGCGGCTCCTACGAGCAGTACTTC. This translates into CASSPGTSGSYEQYF.

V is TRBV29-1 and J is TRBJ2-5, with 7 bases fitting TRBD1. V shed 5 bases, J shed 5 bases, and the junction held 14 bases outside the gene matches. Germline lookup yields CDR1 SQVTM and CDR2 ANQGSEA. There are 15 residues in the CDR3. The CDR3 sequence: CSVSREGTARETQYF. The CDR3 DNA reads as TGCAGCGTTTCGCGCGAAGGGACAGCCCGCGAGACCCAGTACTTC. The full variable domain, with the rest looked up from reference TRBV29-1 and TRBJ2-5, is SAVISQKPSRDICQRGTSLTIQCQVDSQVTMMFWYRQQPGQSLTLIATANQGSEATYESGFVIDKFPISRPNLTFSTLTVSNMSPEDSSIYLCSVSREGTARETQYFGPGTRLLVL.

The CDR3 DNA sequence: TGCGCCAGCTCCCGAGTCGGTAACGGTGAGCAGTACTTC. It is translated as CASSRVGNGEQYF. The chain employs TRBV5-1 and TRBJ2-7; the D is unclear. CDR1 SGHRS and CDR2 YFSETQ come from the germline V gene. V was shortened by 7 bases and J by 7 bases, with 18 bases between the two germline ends. The CDR3 is 13 amino acids.

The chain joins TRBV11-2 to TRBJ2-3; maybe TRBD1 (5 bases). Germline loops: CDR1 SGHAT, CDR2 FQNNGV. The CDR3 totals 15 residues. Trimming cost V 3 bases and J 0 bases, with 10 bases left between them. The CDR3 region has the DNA TGTGCCAGCAGCTTCGCAGGGATAAGCACAGATACGCAGTATTTT. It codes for CASSFAGISTDTQYF. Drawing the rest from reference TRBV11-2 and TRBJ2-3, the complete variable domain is EAGVAQSPRYKIIEKRQSVAFWCNPISGHATLYWYQQILGQGPKLLIQFQNNGVVDDSQLPKDRFSAERLKGVDSTLKIQPAKLEDSAVYLCASSFAGISTDTQYFGPGTRLTVL.

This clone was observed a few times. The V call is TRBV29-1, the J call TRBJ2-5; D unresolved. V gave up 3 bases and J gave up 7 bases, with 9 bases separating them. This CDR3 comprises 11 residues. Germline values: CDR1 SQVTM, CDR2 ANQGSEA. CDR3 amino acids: CSVEPPGTQYF. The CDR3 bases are TGCAGCGTTGAGCCACCTGGGACCCAGTACTTC.

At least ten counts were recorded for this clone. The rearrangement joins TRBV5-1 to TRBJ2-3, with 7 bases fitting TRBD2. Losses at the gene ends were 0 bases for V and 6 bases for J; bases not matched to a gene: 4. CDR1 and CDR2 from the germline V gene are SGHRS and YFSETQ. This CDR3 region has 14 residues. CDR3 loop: CASSLVAGADTQYF. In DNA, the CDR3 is TGCGCCAGCAGCTTGGTGGCGGGAGCGGATACGCAGTATTTT.